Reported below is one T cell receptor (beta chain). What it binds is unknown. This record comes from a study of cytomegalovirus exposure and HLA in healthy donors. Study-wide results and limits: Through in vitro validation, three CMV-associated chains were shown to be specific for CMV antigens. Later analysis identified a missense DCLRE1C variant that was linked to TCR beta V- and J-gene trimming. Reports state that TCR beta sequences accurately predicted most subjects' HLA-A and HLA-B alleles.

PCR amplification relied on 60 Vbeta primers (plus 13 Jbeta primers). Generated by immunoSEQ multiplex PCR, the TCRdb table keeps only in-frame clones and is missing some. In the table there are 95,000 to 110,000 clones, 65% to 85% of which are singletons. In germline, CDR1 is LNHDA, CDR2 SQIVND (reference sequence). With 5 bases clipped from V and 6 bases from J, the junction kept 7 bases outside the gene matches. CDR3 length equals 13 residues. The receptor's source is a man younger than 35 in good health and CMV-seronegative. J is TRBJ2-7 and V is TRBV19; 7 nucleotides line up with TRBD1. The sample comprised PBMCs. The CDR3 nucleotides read TGTGCCAGTAGTCTCGTGAGGGGGCGCGAGCAGTACTTC. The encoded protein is CASSLVRGREQYF.